This T cell receptor (beta chain) was recorded in a study of spatial heterogeneity in lung cancer. Study-level information: Alpha-chain sequences were consistently detected less often than beta-chain sequences. Each unique TCR and UMI combination was seen more than ten times on average in raw reads.

The ends were cut back, 5 bases at V and 4 bases at J, with 18 bases in the middle. This CDR3 spans 16 amino acids. Germline values: CDR1 SNHLY, CDR2 FYNNEI. Carried by each TCR cDNA molecule was a unique molecular identifier. TCRdb fed the 5' RACE reads into MiXCR, producing one record per CDR3 protein. This sample has a few thousand distinct CDR3 sequences, with approximately 30% found just once. Study observations and caveats: Ubiquitous expanded tumor TCRs surfaced in blood more at resection than they did at follow-up.

Time point here: sample taken at primary tumor resection. Unsorted whole RNA samples from tumor, nontumor lung or frozen PBMC were sequenced. This clonotype has only one observation. The antigen is not known. Little can be read into the size of this beta chain, an off-target read in a library designed for alpha chains. The chain uses TRBV2 and TRBJ2-1; D is possibly TRBD2 (5 bases). The clonotype comes from a female donor with early-stage non-small cell lung cancer. The sample consisted of PBMCs, taken at surgery. CDR3 sequence: CASSLAFELGYNEQFF. In DNA form, the CDR3 reads TGTGCCAGCAGTTTAGCTTTTGAACTAGGTTACAATGAGCAGTTCTTC.